What follows are 26 T cell receptor beta chains derived from one specimen sequenced in a study of human T cells and chemical hapten exposure (dated by TCRdb to 2020 to 2022). Receptor libraries were prepared by RACE. TCRdb lists the instrument as NextSeq 500. TCRdb cleaned the public reads at Q25 with fastp, built clones with MiXCR and kept in-frame beta chains. All rows with the same CDR3 protein become a single entry with the most common DNA and genes. The sample has 370,000 or so distinct CDR3 sequences on record, 4% to 5.5% of them singletons. Clones ranked in the top ten supply 2% to 2.5% of the sample. The meaning of the sample's time point label: patch test 1, 2 weeks after DPC sensitization. The treatment or condition label of this sample denotes: therapeutic diphenylcyclopropenone sensitization with weekly scalp DPC. The source was whole blood, collected in connection with sensitization to the hapten diphenylcyclopropenone (DPC). Receptors originate from a woman aged 45-65 years with alopecia areata. Some clones in this sample may be carry-over from other donors' samples.

J is TRBJ2-3 and V is TRBV13; D is unresolved. V lost 1 base to trimming and J lost 4 bases, with 12 bases between them. The CDR3 totals 15 residues. The germline gives CDR1 PRHDT, CDR2 FYEKMQ (reference sequence). The CDR3 bases are TGTGCCAGCAGCTTAGCCTCTACCCGTCCAGATACGCAGTATTTT. Protein: CASSLASTRPDTQYF.

This clonotype occurred many times. The chain joins TRBV5-1 to TRBJ2-5; 7 bases are a match to TRBD1. The CDR3 length is 15 residues. With 0 bases clipped from V and 2 bases from J, the junction kept 4 bases outside the gene matches. Germline CDR1 SGHRS, CDR2 YFSETQ. The chain's CDR3 is CASSLEGGTQETQYF. The CDR3 DNA follows: TGCGCCAGCAGCTTGGAAGGGGGCACTCAAGAGACCCAGTACTTC.

This clonotype was seen ten or more times. The chain employs TRBV5-1 and TRBJ1-1; D remains unclear. This CDR3 has 15 residues. CDR1 SGHRS and CDR2 YFSETQ come from the germline V gene. Trimming stripped 0 bases from V and 1 base from J, with 10 bases between. CDR3 in amino acids: CASSLDGRPNTEAFF. CDR3 nucleotides: TGCGCCAGCAGCTTGGATGGCAGGCCGAACACTGAAGCTTTCTTT.

This clonotype turned up a few times. V and J are TRBV6-2 or TRBV6-3 and TRBJ2-3; D is possibly TRBD2 (6 bases). The CDR3 runs to 15 residues. V was cut by 8 bases and J by 2 bases, with 17 bases left in between. Germline assignment: CDR1 MNHEY and CDR2 SVGEGT. The CDR3 bases are TGTGCCAGCGGAGCCGAACTAGCCTCCACAGATACGCAGTATTTT. Amino acids: CASGAELASTDTQYF.

This clonotype was recorded a few times. V is TRBV6-6 and J is TRBJ2-3; D gene unclear. The V gene's germline CDR1 is MNHNY and CDR2 SVGAGI (reference sequence). V was cut by 2 bases and J by 4 bases, with 7 bases left in between. CDR3 length: 13 amino acids. The CDR3 spells CASSYGWSDTQYF. The DNA of the CDR3 is TGTGCCAGCAGTTACGGATGGTCAGATACGCAGTATTTT.

Ten or more counts support this clonotype. V usage is TRBV7-9 and J usage is TRBJ2-5, with 8 bases aligning to TRBD1. CDR3 length: 16 residues. V shed 1 base and J 2 bases; nucleotides not matched to a gene: 6. Germline loops: CDR1 SEHNR, CDR2 FQNEAQ (reference sequence). The CDR3 nucleotides read TGTGCCAGCAGCTTAGTAGGGACAGGTTATCAAGAGACCCAGTACTTC. Amino acids: CASSLVGTGYQETQYF.

This clonotype was counted ten times or more. CDR3 nucleotide sequence: TGTGCCAGCAGTCTCTCGCCTCCGCGGGGCTATGGCTACACCTTC. It codes for CASSLSPPRGYGYTF. The chain employs TRBV6-2 or TRBV6-3 and TRBJ1-2; D is undetermined. The V end lost 5 bases, the J end lost 4 bases, and 17 bases lay between the germline ends. The CDR3 has 15 amino acids. Germline CDR1 reads MNHEY; CDR2 reads SVGEGT.

This clonotype has ten or more counts. The chain combines TRBV20-1 with TRBJ2-5; D not certain. The CDR3 loop spans 11 amino acids. The germline V gene encodes CDR1 DFQATT and CDR2 SNEGSKA (reference sequence). V lost 5 bases and J 5 bases, leaving 9 bases between the germline ends. CDR3 loop: CSASFGETQYF. CDR3 coding DNA: TGCAGTGCTTCCTTTGGGGAGACCCAGTACTTC.

In this sample, this clonotype turned up many times. The chain is built from TRBV28 and TRBJ2-3, with TRBD2 identical over 9 bases. V shed 5 bases, J shed 2 bases, and the junction held 5 bases outside the gene matches. The CDR3 runs 15 residues. The germline CDR1 and CDR2 sequences are MDHEN and SYDVKM. CDR3 coding DNA: TGTGCCAGCAGTGGTAGCGGGGGCCACACAGATACGCAGTATTTT. As protein: CASSGSGGHTDTQYF.

This clonotype has a count of ten or more. V is TRBV12-3 or TRBV12-4 and J is TRBJ1-2; D might be TRBD1 (6 bases). The CDR3 spans 12 residues. Trimming left V 7 bases short and J 8 bases short, with 14 bases between. CDR3 residues: CASNLLGGGYTF. The CDR3 DNA is TGTGCCAGCAACCTACTCGGGGGCGGCTACACCTTC.

This clonotype was counted ten times or more. The V call is TRBV29-1, the J call TRBJ2-1; TRBD2 matches at 8 bases. The germline gives CDR1 SQVTM, CDR2 ANQGSEA. The CDR3 length is 13 residues. J lost 8 bases, V lost 1 base, and 4 bases had no gene match. The CDR3 here is CSVEGTSFDEQFF. The CDR3 nucleotides read TGCAGCGTTGAAGGGACTAGCTTCGATGAGCAGTTCTTC.

This clonotype was picked up many times. The rearrangement links TRBV5-6 to TRBJ1-5; D is unclear. V lost 0 bases, J lost 7 bases, and 5 bases lay in between. Germline V gene lookup returns CDR1 SGHDT and CDR2 YYEEEE. This CDR3 is built from 12 residues. The CDR3 spells CASSLGEQPQHF. In DNA, the CDR3 is TGTGCCAGCAGCTTGGGCGAGCAGCCCCAGCATTTT.

This clonotype came up many times. V and J are TRBV6-4 and TRBJ2-2; 10 positions agree with TRBD1. This CDR3 has 17 amino acids. The V segment lost 6 bases and the J segment 0 bases; nucleotides outside the gene matches: 7. CDR1 and CDR2 from the germline V gene are MRHNA and SNTAGT. The CDR3: CASSRSGTGANTGELFF. DNA for the CDR3: TGTGCCAGCAGCCGCTCCGGGACAGGGGCGAACACCGGGGAGCTGTTTTTT.

This clonotype was recorded many times. The J gene is TRBJ1-1, the V gene TRBV6-5; maybe TRBD1 (6 bases). The germline CDR1 and CDR2 sequences are MNHEY and SVGAGI. The CDR3 length is 16 residues. V dropped 2 bases and J dropped 8 bases, with 21 bases sitting between them. The CDR3: CASSYGKGGRVAEAFF. In DNA, the CDR3 is TGTGCCAGCAGTTACGGGAAGGGGGGAAGGGTTGCGGAAGCTTTCTTT.

This clonotype occurred many times. V is TRBV9 and J is TRBJ2-7; 12 nucleotides line up with TRBD2. The CDR3 has 15 amino acids. CDR1 is SGDLS, CDR2 YYNGEE, per germline. Trimming at V came to 3 bases and at J to 3 bases, leaving 4 bases not matched to a gene. The CDR3 loop reads CASSAGLAGIYEQYF. Written as DNA, the CDR3 is TGTGCCAGCAGCGCCGGACTAGCGGGGATCTACGAGCAGTACTTC.

This clonotype has more than one count but fewer than ten. V gene TRBV5-1 combines with J gene TRBJ2-7; D is possibly TRBD2 (7 bases). Trimming removed 7 bases from V and 5 bases from J, with 19 bases in between. The CDR3 covers 14 residues. The germline gives CDR1 SGHRS, CDR2 YFSETQ. CDR3 amino acids: CASGRGTPDDEQYF. CDR3 sequence (DNA): TGCGCCAGCGGGAGGGGGACCCCCGACGACGAGCAGTACTTC.

This clonotype was recorded many times. This sequence joins TRBV6-2 or TRBV6-3 and TRBJ1-5; D is unclear. Trimming stripped 6 bases from V and 1 base from J, with 13 bases between. The germline CDR1 and CDR2 sequences are MNHEY and SVGEGT. The CDR3 contains 15 residues. CDR3 residues: CASRSRGVSNQPQHF. CDR3 DNA: TGTGCCAGCAGAAGCCGGGGAGTGAGCAATCAGCCCCAGCATTTT.

The chain uses TRBV7-2 and TRBJ2-7; D perhaps matches TRBD2 (7 bases). Trimming took off 5 bases at V and 2 bases at J, with 13 bases between the two ends. There are 14 residues in the CDR3. Per the germline V gene, CDR1 is SGHTA and CDR2 is FQGNSA. CDR3 in amino acids: CASSPAGAPYEQYF. CDR3 DNA sequence: TGTGCCAGCAGCCCGGCGGGGGCCCCCTACGAGCAGTACTTC.

This clonotype was counted at least ten times. This chain links TRBV9 with TRBJ2-1; D is unresolved. Germline V gene lookup returns CDR1 SGDLS and CDR2 YYNGEE. The CDR3 totals 20 residues. Trimming took 0 bases from V and 0 from J, leaving 22 bases between them. The CDR3 region is CASSVELSGEIPSSYNEQFF. Written as DNA, the CDR3 is TGTGCCAGCAGCGTAGAACTGTCGGGCGAGATCCCTAGCTCCTACAATGAGCAGTTCTTC.

By share of the sample, this clonotype is medium-sized. This chain connects TRBV7-8 to TRBJ1-2, with D hard to call. Per germline, CDR1 SGHVS and CDR2 FQNEAQ. Trimming shortened V by 2 bases and J by 6 bases, and 16 bases separated the two germline ends. The CDR3 is 15 residues long. The CDR3 loop reads CASSLFVFEAHGYTF. CDR3 nucleotide sequence: TGTGCCAGCAGCTTATTCGTGTTTGAGGCCCATGGCTACACCTTC.

This chain links TRBV2 with TRBJ1-4; TRBD1 matches at 8 bases. Germline loops: CDR1 SNHLY, CDR2 FYNNEI. This CDR3 has 16 residues. The V and J ends lost 6 bases and 8 bases, in that order; junction bases with no gene match: 14. Here the CDR3 DNA reads TGTGCCAGCAGCCCAATCAGGGGACAGGTGGGGGAAAAACTGTTTTTT. It is translated as CASSPIRGQVGEKLFF.

This clonotype occurred many times. The J gene is TRBJ2-1, the V gene TRBV20-1, with 9 bases fitting TRBD2. Trimming at V came to 1 base and at J to 6 bases, leaving 4 bases not matched to a gene. CDR1 and CDR2 (germline): DFQATT, SNEGSKA (reference sequence). CDR3 length: 14 amino acids. The CDR3 DNA sequence: TGCAGTGCTAGAGCGGGTAGCGGGGGCAATGAGCAGTTCTTC. It translates to CSARAGSGGNEQFF.

This clonotype was counted at least ten times. This chain connects TRBV9 to TRBJ2-7; a weak D match, TRBD2 (6 bases). Germline V CDR1 and CDR2: SGDLS, YYNGEE. Between the trimmed V and J ends, which lost 1 base and 6 bases, there was a span of 14 bases. The length of the CDR3 is 14 residues. The CDR3 protein is CASSVWGDGAEQYF. The CDR3 nucleotides are TGTGCCAGCAGCGTATGGGGGGACGGGGCCGAGCAGTACTTC. Variable domain in full (rest from reference TRBV9 and TRBJ2-7): DSGVTQTPKHLITATGQRVTLRCSPRSGDLSVYWYQQSLDQGLQFLIQYYNGEERAKGNILERFSAQQFPDLHSELNLSSLELGDSALYFCASSVWGDGAEQYFGPGTRLTVT.

In its sample, this clonotype was seen many times. The chain is built from TRBV18 and TRBJ1-4; D not certain. The CDR3 has 14 residues. V was pared by 5 bases and J by 4 bases, with 11 bases between. Germline assignment: CDR1 KGHSH and CDR2 LQKENI. CDR3 amino acids: CASSTKGGNEKLFF. CDR3 sequence (DNA): TGTGCCAGCTCAACGAAGGGAGGTAATGAAAAACTGTTTTTT.

This clonotype came up many times. J is TRBJ1-5 and V is TRBV6-1; D remains ambiguous. CDR3 length: 11 amino acids. CDR1 is MNHNS and CDR2 is SASEGT in the germline V gene. V lost 3 bases and J lost 5, with 2 bases in between. The CDR3 loop reads CASSDYQPQHF. As DNA, the CDR3 is TGTGCCAGCAGTGATTATCAGCCCCAGCATTTT.

This clonotype has a count of ten or more. CDR3 sequence (DNA): TGTGCCAGTCCCGGGAGGTTGGACACCGGGGAGCTGTTTTTT. It yields the protein CASPGRLDTGELFF. The genes are TRBV6-5 and TRBJ2-2, with 7 positions matching TRBD2. The V gene's germline CDR1 is MNHEY and CDR2 SVGAGI. Unmatched junction bases numbered 7, after V lost 9 bases and J lost 3 bases. This CDR3 comprises 14 residues.